These 10 T cell receptor beta chains were sequenced from one sample in a study of blood T cells in healthy people across ages (dated by TCRdb to the mid-2010s). The library was made by 5' RACE. Data came from an Illumina HiSeq 2500. A second PCR of roughly 7 to 11 cycles was performed with a sample-barcoded 5' primer and a J-beta primer mix. Using fastp at Q25 and MiXCR, TCRdb reprocessed the public reads and kept productive beta chains. Rows with one shared CDR3 protein collapse into an entry with the most common genes and DNA. This sample lists around 870,000 distinct CDR3 sequences; 29% were detected once. Approximately 15% of the sample belongs to the ten largest clones. The sample taken for sequencing was blood. These receptors were obtained from an elderly woman in good health.

V and J are TRBV28 and TRBJ1-2; 7 nucleotides line up with TRBD1. Germline V gene lookup returns CDR1 MDHEN and CDR2 SYDVKM. The CDR3 is 16 amino acids. Losses at the gene ends were 8 bases for V and 4 bases for J; bases not matched to a gene: 16. CDR3 in amino acids: CASLRNSGGSGYGYTF. DNA for the CDR3: TGTGCCAGCCTTCGAAATTCAGGGGGTAGTGGCTATGGCTACACCTTC.

About this clonotype itself: A much bigger clone sits one base away, suggesting this may be a read error. The V and J genes are TRBV3-1 and TRBJ1-6; 7 positions match TRBD1. The germline V gene has CDR1 LGHDT and CDR2 YNNKEL (reference sequence). V was pared by 3 bases and J by 7 bases, with 3 bases of the junction left unmatched. This CDR3 comprises 14 residues. The CDR3 is CASSHWDSNSPLHF. The CDR3 DNA is TGTGCCAGCAGCCATTGGGACAGCAATTCACCCCTCCACTTT.

The rearrangement links TRBV7-2 to TRBJ2-1; a weak D match, TRBD2 (5 bases). The CDR3 totals 17 residues. V was cut by 2 bases and J by 0 bases, with 14 bases left in between. CDR1 SGHTA and CDR2 FQGNSA come from the germline V gene. The CDR3 DNA is TGTGCCAGCAGCTTAATAAGGCAGCGGAGCTCCTACAATGAGCAGTTCTTC. Its translation is CASSLIRQRSSYNEQFF. The whole variable domain, remainder taken from reference TRBV7-2 and TRBJ2-1, is GAGVSQSPSNKVTEKGKDVELRCDPISGHTALYWYRQSLGQGLEFLIYFQGNSAPDKSGLPSDRFSAERTGGSVSTLTIQRTQQEDSAVYLCASSLIRQRSSYNEQFFGPGTRLTVL.

The chain recombines TRBV15 with TRBJ1-2; possibly TRBD1 for D (6 bases). Looked up from germline, CDR1 is LNHNV and CDR2 is YYDKDF (reference sequence). The length of the CDR3 is 13 residues. The V end lost 5 bases, the J end lost 5 bases, and 12 bases lay between the germline ends. Here the CDR3 DNA reads TGTGCCACCAGCCCTCAAGGACAGTATGGCTACACCTTC. Encoded protein: CATSPQGQYGYTF.

In its sample, this clonotype was seen many times. The gene calls are TRBV12-3 or TRBV12-4 and TRBJ2-3, with D maybe TRBD2 (5 bases). The CDR3 length is 17 residues. Trimming took 6 bases from V and 4 from J, leaving 23 bases between them. The DNA of the CDR3 is TGTGCCAGCAGCCTGCGTGGCGGGCCCAGTAGGGCAGATACGCAGTATTTT. This sequence encodes CASSLRGGPSRADTQYF.

Turning to this clonotype: A much bigger clone sits one base away, suggesting this may be a read error. The chain carries TRBV14 and TRBJ2-5; 10 bases line up with TRBD2. J was trimmed by 10 bases and V by 4 bases; bases with no gene match: 18. The length of the CDR3 is 17 residues. Germline CDR1 reads SGHDN; CDR2 reads FVKESK. The CDR3 loop is CASSRSSGGDTRGGQYF. Written as DNA, the CDR3 is TGTGCCAGCAGCCGGTCTAGCGGGGGCGATACCAGAGGGGGCCAGTACTTC.

This clonotype was counted only a few times. The chain has TRBV15 and TRBJ2-3; no definite D call. Germline V gives CDR1 LNHNV, CDR2 YYDKDF (reference sequence). Trimming took 5 bases from V and 0 from J, leaving 12 bases between them. The CDR3 is 15 residues long. In DNA, the CDR3 is TGTGCCACCAGCCAGGATCGCCCTAGCACAGATACGCAGTATTTT. Encoded protein: CATSQDRPSTDTQYF.

This rearrangement joins TRBV12-3 or TRBV12-4 to TRBJ2-5; D unresolved. The CDR3 length is 14 residues. V lost 1 base and J 11 bases, leaving 17 bases between the germline ends. The CDR3 spells CASSLGKSSNEQYF. The CDR3 DNA follows: TGTGCCAGCAGTTTAGGGAAATCGTCGAATGAGCAGTACTTC.

The rearrangement links TRBV2 to TRBJ1-5, with TRBD1 as a possible D gene (5 bases). The ends were cut back, 5 bases at V and 7 bases at J, with 12 bases in the middle. Germline lookup yields CDR1 SNHLY and CDR2 FYNNEI. The CDR3 has 13 residues. CDR3 nucleotide sequence: TGTGCCAGCAGTAGACGGGAGGGGCAGCCCCAGCATTTT. Its protein is CASSRREGQPQHF.

This clonotype was detected only a few times. CDR3 sequence reads: CASSFWALGETQYF. CDR3 bases: TGTGCCAGCAGCTTCTGGGCCCTCGGCGAGACCCAGTACTTC. The chain is built from TRBV5-4 and TRBJ2-5; D gene uncertain. CDR1 is SGHNT and CDR2 is YYREEE in the germline V gene (reference sequence). The CDR3 totals 14 residues. Trimming removed 2 bases at V and 5 bases at J, with 13 bases between.